The present TCR beta chain was sequenced within a study of blood T cell repertoires in COVID-19 (dated by TCRdb to about 2020). With respect to the entire study: Collaborator samples came from the United States, Italy and Spain and covered acute and convalescent phases of COVID-19. The material from the prospective study consisted of cDNA or gDNA derived from T cells, B-cell-depleted T cells, or PBMCs. Deeply sampled blood TCRbeta repertoires from subjects exposed to, actively infected with, or recovered from COVID-19 were included in the dataset. The repertoires were released in a freely available public database intended as a resource for research on the immune response to SARS-CoV-2. Samples came from the ongoing ImmuneRACE study (first 160 participants) plus 1,254 subjects from 6 global collaborators. Sample metadata almost always included a de-identified subject ID, COVID-19 status, age in years and sex. Where available, HLA class I and class II types were obtained from metadata supplied by the sample provider rather than from assay-based typing. The research as a whole found: Clinical and demographic metadata were provided uncurated, with the amount varying by source and participant.

TCRbeta CDR3 regions were amplified from genomic DNA using the immunoSEQ Assay, a bias-controlled multiplex PCR. Processing in the source paper ran as follows. The number of nucleated cells in each sample was estimated from the amplification of reference gene primers within the assay. To quantify the absolute abundance of each unique TCRbeta CDR3 rearrangement, sequence reads were collapsed and filtered. Productive Simpson clonality was computed per sample as the square root of Simpson's diversity index over productive rearrangements. TCRdb retrieved this table from immuneACCESS and kept in-frame rearrangements only. Not all clones are present; in checked studies, unresolved V genes account for under half, and no reason is known for the remainder. V, J and clone size derive from that table, while D and trimming were established from the DNA sequence. Recorded for this sample are 150,000 to 200,000 clones; 87% of them occurred a single time. The ten largest clones add up to 7% of the sample.

This clone was seen only a few times. This clone's antigen is unknown. It has no much larger one-base neighbor in the sample; base qualities were not kept. Participants in the prospective study were enrolled through a virtual design, were aged roughly 18 to 95 years, and lived in roughly 24 United States geographic areas. To assign participants to cohorts, the prospective study relied on clinical history that participants themselves reported in a screening survey and a study questionnaire. ImmuneRACE Cohort 3 recovered participants were defined by two consecutive negative NP/OP PCR tests, healthcare professional clearance, or symptom resolution. Mobile phlebotomists in the prospective study collected whole blood, serum and a nasopharyngeal or oropharyngeal swab from every participant. Additional blood draws and questionnaires over an approximately two-month period could optionally be provided by prospective study participants. Blood samples from the prospective study were shipped frozen or at room temperature prior to DNA extraction.

CDR1 and CDR2, looked up from the germline V gene, are SGHRS and YFSETQ. V is cut by 0 bases and J by 2 bases, and the space between the germline ends is 11 bases. The CDR3 spans 15 residues, from the cysteine through the phenylalanine. Just the 45-base CDR3 DNA is kept, in frame starting at base 1. The chain employs TRBV5-1 and TRBJ1-1; the D gene assignment is ambiguous. The receptor's source is a woman in her forties or fifties who had recovered from COVID-19. Material for sequencing was PBMCs or T cells enriched from blood (not recorded which). CDR3 sequence: CASSLAASLNTEAFF. The nucleotides read TGCGCCAGCAGCTTGGCCGCTAGTCTAAACACTGAAGCTTTCTTT.